Below are 10 T cell receptor beta chains sequenced from a single sample in a study of T cell repertoires in ileal Crohn's disease. Sequencing used immunoSEQ multiplex PCR; TCRdb keeps in-frame clones, though not all of them. The data show 11,000 to 15,000 clones, with about 84% seen just once and approximately 5.7% held by the top ten. The sequenced sample consisted of ileal tissue. These receptors all come from an adult with Crohn's disease.

The chain couples TRBV2 to TRBJ2-5; 7 nucleotides align to TRBD1. The CDR3 has 14 residues. Trimming removed 8 bases from V and 10 bases from J; junction bases left unmatched: 16. The germline V gene has CDR1 SNHLY and CDR2 FYNNEI. The chain's CDR3 is CASSTGTAKTSQYF. The CDR3 region has the DNA TGTGCCAGCTCGACCGGGACAGCCAAGACGAGCCAGTACTTC.

This clone has more than one count but fewer than ten. The V gene is TRBV7-3, the J gene TRBJ1-6, with TRBD1 matching over 7 bases. Germline V gene lookup returns CDR1 SGHTA and CDR2 FQGTGA. The length of the CDR3 is 14 residues. The junction had 3 bases not matched to a gene; V was cut back by 4 bases and J by 6 bases. The CDR3 bases are TGTGCCAGCAGCTCCGGGACAGCTAATTCACCCCTCCACTTT. Residues: CASSSGTANSPLHF.

This clone appeared a single time. The chain carries TRBV27 and TRBJ2-7; 7 nucleotides match TRBD2. CDR3 length: 14 amino acids. The germline V gene has CDR1 MNHEY and CDR2 SMNVEV (reference sequence). Trimming at V came to 5 bases and at J to 7 bases, leaving 11 bases not matched to a gene. CDR3 sequence (DNA): TGTGCCAGCAGTCGGGAGTCGGGGGGAGGGGAGCAGTACTTC. Its protein is CASSRESGGGEQYF.

V gene TRBV5-1 combines with J gene TRBJ2-2; D may be TRBD2 (6 bases). Germline values: CDR1 SGHRS, CDR2 YFSETQ. The length of the CDR3 is 16 residues. Trimming removed 4 bases at V and 6 bases at J, with 19 bases between. CDR3 sequence: CASSPGGDRLSGELFF. The CDR3 coding sequence is TGCGCCAGCAGCCCCGGAGGGGACCGACTCTCCGGGGAGCTGTTTTTT.

V gene TRBV18 combines with J gene TRBJ1-5; 9 positions match TRBD1. The CDR3 runs to 16 residues. Looked up from germline, CDR1 is KGHSH and CDR2 is LQKENI. After removal of 6 bases from V and 4 bases from J, the junction contained 10 bases not matched to a gene. Here the CDR3 reads CASSPGGQGSNQPQHF. The CDR3 DNA is TGTGCCAGCTCCCCCGGAGGACAGGGGTCTAATCAGCCCCAGCATTTT.

The genes are TRBV5-1 and TRBJ1-1; perhaps TRBD1 as D (5 bases). From germline, CDR1 is SGHRS and CDR2 YFSETQ. This CDR3 spans 15 amino acids. V lost 0 bases and J lost 1, with 10 bases in between. CDR3 in DNA: TGCGCCAGCAGCTTGGGGGACTCCCGGAACACTGAAGCTTTCTTT. This translates into CASSLGDSRNTEAFF.

The chain is built from TRBV27 and TRBJ1-1, with D perhaps matching TRBD1 (5 bases). Per the germline V gene, CDR1 is MNHEY and CDR2 is SMNVEV (reference sequence). Trimming took off 2 bases at V and 7 bases at J, with 11 bases between the two ends. The CDR3 is 13 amino acids. In DNA, the CDR3 is TGTGCCAGCAGTTTAAGGGGAGGCCTTGAAGCTTTCTTT. Its protein is CASSLRGGLEAFF.

This clone is labeled medium-sized. The genes are TRBV2 and TRBJ2-1; 14 bases fit TRBD2. V dropped 6 bases and J dropped 3; count of bases not matched to a gene: 7. The CDR3 extends over 17 amino acids. Germline loops: CDR1 SNHLY, CDR2 FYNNEI. This CDR3 is CASRVTSGGARYNEQFF. CDR3 nucleotides: TGTGCCAGCAGGGTGACTAGCGGGGGGGCCCGCTACAATGAGCAGTTCTTC.

This chain connects TRBV7-3 to TRBJ2-7; D unresolved. Per germline, CDR1 SGHTA and CDR2 FQGTGA. The CDR3 runs 14 residues. Trimming took 5 bases from V and 1 from J, leaving 12 bases between them. The CDR3 sequence: CASSAGGTSYEQYF. The DNA for the CDR3 is TGTGCCAGCAGCGCTGGCGGCACTTCCTACGAGCAGTACTTC.

The chain is built from TRBV11-3 and TRBJ2-3; D may be TRBD2 (7 bases). Germline loops: CDR1 SGHNT, CDR2 YENEEA. Trimming stripped 5 bases from V and 2 bases from J, with 20 bases between. This CDR3 region has 17 residues. Written as DNA, the CDR3 is TGTGCCAGCAGCCCGGAGGGGAGGGCAGGGGTCACAGATACGCAGTATTTT. Residues: CASSPEGRAGVTDTQYF. The variable domain in full, completed from reference TRBV11-3 and TRBJ2-3, reads EAGVVQSPRYKIIEKKQPVAFWCNPISGHNTLYWYLQNLGQGPELLIRYENEEAVDDSQLPKDRFSAERLKGVDSTLKIQPAELGDSAVYLCASSPEGRAGVTDTQYFGPGTRLTVL.